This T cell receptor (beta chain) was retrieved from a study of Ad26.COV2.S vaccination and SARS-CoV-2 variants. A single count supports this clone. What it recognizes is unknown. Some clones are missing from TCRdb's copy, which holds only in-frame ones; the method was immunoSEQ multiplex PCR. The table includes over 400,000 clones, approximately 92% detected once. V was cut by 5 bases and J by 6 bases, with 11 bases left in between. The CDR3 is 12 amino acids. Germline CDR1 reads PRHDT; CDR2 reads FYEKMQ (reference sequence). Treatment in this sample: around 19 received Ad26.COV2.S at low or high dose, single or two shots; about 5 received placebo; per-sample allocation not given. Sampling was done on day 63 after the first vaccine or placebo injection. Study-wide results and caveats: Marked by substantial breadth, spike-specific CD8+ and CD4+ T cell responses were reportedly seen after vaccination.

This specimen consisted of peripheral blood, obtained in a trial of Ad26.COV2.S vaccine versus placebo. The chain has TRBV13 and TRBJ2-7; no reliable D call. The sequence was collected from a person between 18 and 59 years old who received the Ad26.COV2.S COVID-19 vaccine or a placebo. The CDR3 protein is CASSNLRGEQYF. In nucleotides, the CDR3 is TGTGCCAGCAGCAATTTAAGAGGCGAGCAGTACTTC.